The rows below give T cell receptor beta chains drawn from one sample of a study of blood T cell repertoires in COVID-19. The method was immunoSEQ multiplex PCR; TCRdb's version includes in-frame clones alone and lacks a portion of them. The repertoire includes some 110,000 clones, about 82% of them detected once, and around 5% sits in the top ten. The sequencing sample was made of peripheral blood. The receptors here all came from a human donor in a cohort sampled during active COVID-19. The CDR3 runs from the conserved cysteine through the conserved F or W. A D gene is named only where the DNA matches it firmly. Size tells how often a clone was seen (once, few, many) or the class of an expanded clone, and some rows leave it out.

TRBV7-2	-	TRBD1	TRBJ1-2	CASSLAGQVGPTLF	TGTGCCAGCAGCTTAGCCGGACAGGTTGGTCCAACCCTATTC
TRBV6-2/TRBV6-3	once	-	TRBJ2-1	CASSLLFVNEQFF	TGTGCCAGCAGCCTCCTGTTTGTGAATGAGCAGTTCTTC
TRBV5-1	few	TRBD1	TRBJ1-2	CASSLAGQGAHGYTF	TGCGCCAGCAGCTTGGCCGGGCAGGGGGCCCATGGCTACACCTTC
TRBV4-2	-	-	TRBJ1-1	CASSQERVSRAFF	TGTGCCAGCAGCCAAGAGCGGGTGAGTAGAGCTTTCTTT
TRBV30	few	TRBD1	TRBJ1-2	CAWNPGQVVIYGYTF	TGTGCCTGGAACCCAGGACAGGTCGTTATCTATGGCTACACCTTC
TRBV6-5	-	-	TRBJ1-2	CASSYLGQYLSGYTF	TGTGCCAGCAGTTACCTAGGACAGTACCTCTCCGGCTACACCTTC
TRBV5-5	-	-	TRBJ2-7	CASSPLTALGEQYF	TGTGCCAGCAGCCCACTGACTGCGCTGGGCGAGCAGTACTTC
TRBV29-1	-	-	TRBJ2-5	CSVEGTSETQYF	TGCAGCGTTGAGGGCACCTCGGAGACCCAGTACTTC
TRBV12-3/TRBV12-4	-	-	TRBJ2-3	CASSPQRYTQYF	TGTGCCAGCAGTCCCCAGCGTTATACGCAGTATTTT
TRBV28	-	TRBD1	TRBJ2-7	CASSTGGHSYEQYF	TGTGCCAGCAGTACAGGGGGCCATTCCTACGAGCAGTACTTC
TRBV9	-	TRBD2	TRBJ2-1	CASSVGLVAGNEQFF	TGTGCCAGCAGCGTGGGACTAGTGGCTGGCAATGAGCAGTTCTTC
TRBV5-4	-	-	TRBJ2-1	CASSHGGPTSGEQFF	TGTGCCAGCAGTCACGGGGGTCCTACCTCTGGTGAGCAGTTCTTC
TRBV5-1	-	-	TRBJ2-7	CASSGTGLKNYEQYF	TGCGCCAGCAGTGGCACCGGACTTAAAAACTACGAGCAGTACTTC
TRBV11-2	-	TRBD1	TRBJ1-3	CASSSETGALNTIYF	TGTGCCAGCAGCTCGGAGACAGGGGCCTTAAACACCATATATTTT
TRBV11-3	-	-	TRBJ1-6	CASSLVFFRQGSPLHF	TGTGCCAGCAGCTTAGTTTTCTTCCGGCAGGGTTCACCCCTCCACTTT
TRBV19	once	TRBD2	TRBJ2-5	CASKALSSGETQYF	TGTGCCAGCAAAGCCCTCTCTAGCGGGGAGACCCAGTACTTC
TRBV27	-	TRBD1	TRBJ2-7	CASSSDRVYEQYF	TGTGCCAGCAGTTCAGACAGGGTCTACGAGCAGTACTTC
TRBV28	once	-	TRBJ2-7	CASSPATGLGEQYF	TGTGCCAGCAGCCCCGCGACTGGACTGGGGGAGCAGTACTTC
TRBV7-2	-	TRBD1	TRBJ1-2	CASGTGHGYTF	TGTGCCAGCGGGACAGGACATGGCTACACCTTC
TRBV7-2	once	-	TRBJ1-2	CASSISEIGGYTF	TGTGCCAGCAGCATTAGCGAAATCGGCGGCTACACCTTC
TRBV19	-	TRBD1	TRBJ1-5	CASSIRQGRNQPQHF	TGTGCCAGTAGTATACGACAGGGTAGGAATCAGCCCCAGCATTTT
TRBV3-1/TRBV3-2	once	TRBD1	TRBJ2-1	CASGTAYNEQFF	TGTGCCAGCGGGACAGCTTACAATGAGCAGTTCTTC
TRBV5-1	-	-	TRBJ2-5	CASSLVSGKEETQYF	TGCGCCAGCAGCTTGGTATCAGGAAAGGAAGAGACCCAGTACTTC
TRBV12-3/TRBV12-4	-	-	TRBJ1-2	CASSLTVNGYTF	TGTGCCAGCAGTTTAACAGTGAATGGCTACACCTTC
TRBV7-3	-	TRBD1	TRBJ1-1	CASSLSGTDNTEAFF	TGTGCCAGCAGCTTATCTGGGACAGATAACACTGAAGCTTTCTTT
TRBV18	-	TRBD2	TRBJ2-7	CASSPQGWGGSGYEQYF	TGTGCCAGCTCACCACAGGGGTGGGGCGGGAGCGGCTACGAGCAGTACTTC
TRBV4-3	-	TRBD1	TRBJ2-7	CASSQTGFEQYF	TGCGCCAGCAGCCAGACAGGGTTTGAGCAGTACTTC
TRBV15	-	-	TRBJ1-5	CATSRDLARGNQPQHF	TGTGCCACCAGCAGAGATCTGGCCAGGGGCAATCAGCCCCAGCATTTT
TRBV28	-	TRBD2	TRBJ2-1	CASSFLAGANEQFF	TGTGCCAGCAGTTTCCTAGCGGGAGCGAATGAGCAGTTCTTC
TRBV28	-	-	TRBJ1-5	CASSSGGAGYNQPQHF	TGTGCCAGCAGTAGCGGGGGAGCGGGATATAATCAGCCCCAGCATTTT
TRBV19	-	TRBD1	TRBJ2-7	CASSLGQGGSYEQYF	TGTGCCAGTAGCTTAGGACAGGGGGGATCCTACGAGCAGTACTTC
TRBV28	-	TRBD1	TRBJ1-1	CASTPDRVGTEAFF	TGTGCCAGCACCCCGGACAGGGTCGGCACTGAAGCTTTCTTT
TRBV28	-	-	TRBJ1-5	CASLPDRKNQPQHF	TGTGCCAGCCTACCGGACAGAAAGAATCAGCCCCAGCATTTT
TRBV4-1	-	-	TRBJ1-1	CASSQESRTEAFF	TGCGCCAGCAGCCAGGAGTCTCGGACTGAAGCTTTCTTT
TRBV9	-	-	TRBJ2-1	CASSVAGGTSYNEQFF	TGTGCCAGCAGCGTAGCGGGCGGGACTTCCTACAATGAGCAGTTCTTC
TRBV18	-	-	TRBJ2-5	CASSRAEGETQYF	TGTGCCAGCTCACGGGCAGAGGGAGAGACCCAGTACTTC
TRBV19	few	TRBD1	TRBJ2-7	CASSMAGTGGYEQYF	TGTGCCAGTAGTATGGCTGGGACAGGGGGTTACGAGCAGTACTTC
TRBV3-1/TRBV3-2	few	TRBD1	TRBJ2-5	CASSQSGQGKETQYF	TGTGCCAGCAGCCAATCGGGACAGGGGAAAGAGACCCAGTACTTC
TRBV6-1	-	TRBD1	TRBJ1-1	CASSDIQGAQGAFF	TGTGCCAGCAGTGACATACAGGGGGCCCAAGGTGCTTTCTTT
TRBV11-2	-	-	TRBJ1-1	CASSLSGAESAEAFF	TGTGCCAGCAGCTTGTCGGGTGCTGAGAGCGCTGAAGCTTTCTTT
TRBV7-9	-	-	TRBJ1-4	CASSLLGTSNEKLFF	TGTGCCAGCAGCTTACTAGGCACATCTAATGAAAAACTGTTTTTT
TRBV6-2/TRBV6-3	-	TRBD1	TRBJ1-1	CASSYETGGTRTAFF	TGTGCCAGCAGCTATGAGACAGGGGGCACTAGGACAGCTTTCTTT
TRBV7-6	-	TRBD1	TRBJ2-7	CASSGRDSYEQYF	TGTGCCAGCAGCGGCCGGGACAGCTACGAGCAGTACTTC
TRBV2	-	-	TRBJ2-1	CASNGQINEQFF	TGTGCCAGCAACGGACAGATCAATGAGCAGTTCTTC